This T cell receptor (beta chain) came from a study of blood T cell repertoires in COVID-19 (dated by TCRdb to about 2020). Notes on the research overall: Samples covering the acute and convalescent phases of COVID-19 were provided by collaborators in the United States, Italy and Spain. The prospective study material was composed of cDNA or gDNA derived from T cells, B-cell-depleted T cells, or PBMCs. Sample metadata almost always included a de-identified subject ID, COVID-19 status, age in years and sex. The samples were drawn from the first 160 participants of the ongoing ImmuneRACE study and from over 950 subjects provided by 6 global collaborators. Subjects who had been exposed to COVID-19, were actively infected with it, or had recovered from it provided the deeply sampled blood TCRbeta repertoires that made up the dataset. A freely available public database, intended as a resource for researchers studying the immune response to SARS-CoV-2, is where the repertoires were released. Where HLA class I and class II types were available, the types were taken from metadata supplied by the sample provider, not from assay-based typing. Broader findings and caveats from the paper: How much clinical and demographic metadata was included differed by source and by participant, and the metadata was provided uncurated.

The collaborating institutions used their own protocols to collect whole blood in K2EDTA tubes. Collaborator samples were shipped for TCRbeta analysis as frozen whole blood, isolated PBMCs, or DNA extracted from either sample type. TCRbeta CDR3 regions were amplified from genomic DNA using the immunoSEQ Assay, a bias-controlled multiplex PCR. For the original study's pipeline: Nucleated cell counts per sample were estimated from amplification of reference gene primers within the assay. To quantify the absolute abundance of each unique TCRbeta CDR3 rearrangement, sequence reads were collapsed and filtered. Productive Simpson clonality was computed per sample as the square root of Simpson's diversity index over productive rearrangements. In TCRdb, the immuneACCESS table is reduced to in-frame sequences with V and J assigned. These tables do not hold every clone; where another copy was compared, an unresolved V gene accounts for under half, and the others remain unexplained. The V and J calls and clone size were taken over from that table, and D and trimming were inferred from the DNA. The sample data list 130,000 or so clones, and more than 75% of these were observed just once. Together, the top ten hold 6% to 8.5% of the sample.

This clone is regarded as medium-sized (0.01 to 0.1%). Which antigen it targets is not known. No quality values exist for individual bases; no much larger clone is one base distant. For CDR1 and CDR2, the germline V gene (reference sequence) lists LGHDT and YNNKEL. There are 17 amino acids in the CDR3, from cysteine to phenylalanine inclusive. CDR3 DNA is the only sequence kept; it has 51 bases, read in frame from the first base. Unmatched junction bases come to 12, with V trimmed by 4 bases and J by 4 bases. The chain couples TRBV3-1 (or the pseudogene TRBV3-2) to TRBJ2-7; a stretch of 11 junction bases matches TRBD2. The clonotype was recovered from a man aged 45 to 65 with acute or convalescent COVID-19. Sequenced: peripheral blood. The DNA reads TGTGCCAGCAGCCGAGAGGAGCCCGGGACTAGCGGTTACGAGCAGTACTTC. Translated, this gives CASSREEPGTSGYEQYF.